The 31 T cell receptor beta chains given below trace back to one sample, sequenced in a study of cytomegalovirus exposure and HLA in healthy donors. PCR employed 60 Vbeta and 13 Jbeta primers. Assay used: immunoSEQ multiplex PCR; TCRdb lists only in-frame clones, some missing. The table lists some 120,000 clones, about 8.5% of them singletons. Material for sequencing was PBMCs. These receptors were collected from a man between 35 and 55 years old in good health and CMV-seronegative.

The chain couples TRBV19 to TRBJ1-1, with TRBD1 matching over 8 bases. The length of the CDR3 is 15 residues. The V and J ends lost 2 bases and 1 base, in that order; junction bases with no gene match: 3. CDR1 is LNHDA, CDR2 SQIVND, per germline (reference sequence). CDR3 in amino acids: CASSISTGGNTEAFF. The CDR3 nucleotides read TGTGCCAGTAGTATAAGTACAGGGGGGAACACTGAAGCTTTCTTT.

This clone was seen only a few times. The chain combines TRBV7-9 with TRBJ2-7, with a possible D match to TRBD2 (6 bases). CDR3 size: 14 residues. V lost 4 bases, J lost 2 bases, and 12 bases lay in between. CDR1 and CDR2 (germline): SEHNR, FQNEAQ (reference sequence). The CDR3 loop is CASSSRLGAYEQYF. For the CDR3, the DNA is TGTGCCAGCAGCTCACGACTAGGTGCCTACGAGCAGTACTTC.

The rearrangement uses TRBV7-6 and TRBJ2-7; 7 bases map to TRBD1. The CDR3 has 15 residues. Looked up from germline, CDR1 is SGHVS and CDR2 is FNYEAQ. With 5 bases clipped from V and 2 bases from J, the junction kept 9 bases outside the gene matches. The CDR3 protein is CASSQGQNLAYEQYF. CDR3 DNA: TGTGCCAGCAGCCAGGGACAGAACCTCGCCTACGAGCAGTACTTC.

This clone was detected a few times. This chain joins TRBV7-9 and TRBJ1-2; maybe TRBD1 (6 bases). Germline V gene sequence: CDR1 SEHNR, CDR2 FQNEAQ (reference sequence). With 6 bases removed from V and 8 bases from J, the gap between germline ends came to 16 bases. The CDR3 length is 13 residues. The CDR3 DNA is TGTGCCAGCAGGGGGGGGCAGGGTGACGGCTACACCTTC. Encoded protein: CASRGGQGDGYTF.

This sequence joins TRBV18 and TRBJ1-1, with D perhaps matching TRBD1 (6 bases). Germline V gene sequence: CDR1 KGHSH, CDR2 LQKENI. V was pared by 3 bases and J by 1 base, with 15 bases between. The CDR3 extends over 16 amino acids. The DNA for the CDR3 is TGTGCCAGCTCACCGAGGGTCCAGGGGCAGAACACTGAAGCTTTCTTT. Its translation is CASSPRVQGQNTEAFF. Based on the CDR3 plus reference TRBV18 and TRBJ1-1, the full variable domain is NAGVMQNPRHLVRRRGQEARLRCSPMKGHSHVYWYRQLPEEGLKFMVYLQKENIIDESGMPKERFSAEFPKEGPSILRIQQVVRGDSAAYFCASSPRVQGQNTEAFFGQGTRLTVV.

The chain has TRBV6-6 and TRBJ2-7; 7 positions match TRBD2. Germline-derived CDR1 and CDR2 are MNHNY and SVGAGI (reference sequence). The CDR3 has 14 residues. Germline trimming cut 6 bases from V and 7 bases from J; bases unmatched to any gene: 12. The DNA for the CDR3 is TGTGCCAGCAGGGCCCGGGACTACCGACGGGAGCAGTACTTC. It translates to CASRARDYRREQYF.

Concerning this clone: Mismatch with germline at one junction end may stem from a read error. The CDR3 protein is CASSLRGAYNSPLHF. CDR3 nucleotide sequence: TGTGCCAGCAGCCTCAGGGGGGCTTATAATTCGCCCCTCCACTTT. This chain uses TRBV11-2 with TRBJ1-6, with 7 nucleotides matching TRBD1. This CDR3 is 15 amino acids long. The germline V gene has CDR1 SGHAT and CDR2 FQNNGV.

This clone was detected a few times. V is TRBV5-5 and J is TRBJ2-3; D ambiguous. The V end was cut by 5 bases, the J end by 0 bases, with 7 bases between. The CDR3 sequence is 13 residues long. Germline V CDR1 and CDR2: SGHKS, YYEKEE (reference sequence). The CDR3 bases are TGTGCCAGCAGTTACCTAAGCACAGATACGCAGTATTTT. Translation: CASSYLSTDTQYF.

The rearrangement joins TRBV11-2 to TRBJ2-3; TRBD2 agrees at 7 bases. In germline, CDR1 is SGHAT, CDR2 FQNNGV. The CDR3 has 16 amino acids. V lost 1 base and J lost 2; bases outside the gene matches: 6. CDR3 sequence reads: CASSLGWRGITDTQYF. The CDR3 nucleotides are TGTGCCAGCAGCTTAGGGTGGCGGGGGATCACAGATACGCAGTATTTT. Full variable domain (missing parts from reference TRBV11-2 and TRBJ2-3): EAGVAQSPRYKIIEKRQSVAFWCNPISGHATLYWYQQILGQGPKLLIQFQNNGVVDDSQLPKDRFSAERLKGVDSTLKIQPAKLEDSAVYLCASSLGWRGITDTQYFGPGTRLTVL.

The chain employs TRBV11-2 and TRBJ2-5; 7 bases are shared with TRBD2. Unmatched junction bases numbered 7, after V lost 1 base and J lost 5 bases. This CDR3 has 15 residues. Germline CDR1 reads SGHAT; CDR2 reads FQNNGV. The CDR3 DNA reads as TGTGCCAGCAGCTTAGGGCTGCGGGGAGGGGAGACCCAGTACTTC. It codes for CASSLGLRGGETQYF.

V and J are TRBV28 and TRBJ1-4; 8 bases map to TRBD1. This CDR3 comprises 13 residues. J gave up 8 bases and V 6 bases, and 5 bases lay outside the gene matches. Looked up from germline, CDR1 is MDHEN and CDR2 is SYDVKM. The CDR3 bases are TGTGCCAGCAGAGGGACAGGAGGAGAAAAACTGTTTTTT. Encoded protein: CASRGTGGEKLFF.

This clone was counted a few times. This chain joins TRBV5-6 and TRBJ1-2, with a weak D call TRBD1 (6 bases). V gave up 6 bases and J gave up 8 bases, with 17 bases separating them. Per germline, CDR1 SGHDT and CDR2 YYEEEE. This CDR3 is built from 13 residues. The CDR3 reads CASTLTEGEGYTF. The CDR3 DNA reads TGTGCCAGCACCCTAACAGAGGGGGAAGGCTACACCTTC.

This clone was picked up a small number of times. The rearrangement links TRBV5-1 to TRBJ1-6; unclear D gene. Germline assignment: CDR1 SGHRS and CDR2 YFSETQ. Deletions cut 7 bases from V and 0 bases from J, with 8 bases between. This CDR3 contains 14 residues. For the CDR3, the DNA is TGCGCCAGCGGAGAGAGCTCCTATAATTCACCCCTCCACTTT. Translated, it gives CASGESSYNSPLHF.

The chain uses TRBV6-1 and TRBJ1-1; D ambiguous. Germline loops: CDR1 MNHNS, CDR2 SASEGT. The V and J ends lost 5 bases and 5 bases respectively, with 9 bases between them. This CDR3 has 12 amino acids. CDR3 residues: CASSPRETEAFF. In DNA form, the CDR3 reads TGTGCCAGCAGTCCGCGTGAAACTGAAGCTTTCTTT.

This clone has a handful of counts. V gene TRBV27 combines with J gene TRBJ1-4; TRBD1 is a possible D gene (5 bases). Germline CDR1 reads MNHEY; CDR2 reads SMNVEV (reference sequence). V shed 6 bases and J shed 8 bases, with 19 bases lying between them. The CDR3 spans 15 residues. The CDR3 sequence is CASRNSRVGVEKLFF. In DNA form, the CDR3 reads TGTGCCAGCAGAAACTCCAGGGTAGGGGTGGAAAAACTGTTTTTT.

The V gene is TRBV19, the J gene TRBJ2-2; no reliable D call. V lost 1 base, J lost 5 bases, and 8 bases lay in between. Germline values: CDR1 LNHDA, CDR2 SQIVND (reference sequence). The CDR3 is 14 residues long. The CDR3 region has the DNA TGTGCCAGTAGTATAGTGTCCGGGACCGGGGAGCTGTTTTTT. Translation: CASSIVSGTGELFF. Together with reference TRBV19 and TRBJ2-2, the CDR3 gives the full variable domain: DGGITQSPKYLFRKEGQNVTLSCEQNLNHDAMYWYRQDPGQGLRLIYYSQIVNDFQKGDIAEGYSVSREKKESFPLTVTSAQKNPTAFYLCASSIVSGTGELFFGEGSRLTVL.

This clone was seen a handful of times. The J gene is TRBJ2-5, the V gene TRBV5-5; TRBD2 matches at 9 bases. Germline lookup yields CDR1 SGHKS and CDR2 YYEKEE (reference sequence). J gave up 5 bases and V 1 base, and 12 bases lay outside the gene matches. This CDR3 is 17 amino acids long. The CDR3 loop is CASSLIPAGGSGETQYF. Written as DNA, the CDR3 is TGTGCCAGCAGCTTGATTCCAGCGGGGGGATCCGGGGAGACCCAGTACTTC.

The V call is TRBV11-2, the J call TRBJ2-7; D is unclear. This CDR3 has 13 amino acids. The V gene lost 1 base and the J gene lost 4 bases, with 8 bases spanning the gap. The germline V gene has CDR1 SGHAT and CDR2 FQNNGV. Here the CDR3 reads CASSLAAEYEQYF. CDR3 bases: TGTGCCAGCAGCTTAGCTGCGGAATACGAGCAGTACTTC.

The chain links TRBV5-6 to TRBJ1-2; perhaps TRBD1 as D (6 bases). V was shortened by 4 bases and J by 5 bases, with 18 bases between the two germline ends. This CDR3 is built from 15 residues. Germline V gene data show CDR1 as SGHDT and CDR2 as YYEEEE. CDR3 in amino acids: CASSLGQPTGYGYTF. The DNA of the CDR3 is TGTGCCAGCAGCCTGGGACAACCCACGGGGTATGGCTACACCTTC.

The chain combines TRBV10-3 with TRBJ2-1; 12 bases agree with TRBD2. The CDR3 is 15 amino acids. Germline V gene lookup returns CDR1 ENHRY and CDR2 SYGVKD. V gave up 4 bases and J gave up 4 bases; unmatched junction bases: 2. CDR3 DNA sequence: TGTGCCATCAGTGGGGGGACTAGCGGGTACAATGAGCAGTTCTTC. Encoded protein: CAISGGTSGYNEQFF.

The gene calls are TRBV28 and TRBJ2-3; no definite D call. CDR3 length: 15 amino acids. CDR1 MDHEN and CDR2 SYDVKM come from the germline V gene. The V and J ends lost 4 bases and 0 bases respectively, with 11 bases between them. DNA of the CDR3: TGTGCCAGCAGTTACGTCGCGGAAAGCACAGATACGCAGTATTTT. Residues: CASSYVAESTDTQYF.

The V and J genes are TRBV7-9 and TRBJ2-5; TRBD1 agrees at 7 bases. CDR1 is SEHNR, CDR2 FQNEAQ, per germline (reference sequence). Trimming at V came to 7 bases and at J to 3 bases, leaving 5 bases not matched to a gene. This CDR3 is 13 amino acids long. The DNA of the CDR3 is TGTGCCAGCATTCAAGGGGGCGAAGAGACCCAGTACTTC. This encodes CASIQGGEETQYF.

This clone has just a few counts. J is TRBJ2-5 and V is TRBV6-1, with 7 nucleotides matching TRBD2. Trimming at V came to 4 bases and at J to 2 bases, leaving 7 bases not matched to a gene. The CDR3 loop spans 15 amino acids. Germline CDR1 MNHNS, CDR2 SASEGT. The chain's CDR3 is CASSAGEGRQETQYF. The CDR3 nucleotides read TGTGCCAGCAGTGCGGGGGAGGGCAGGCAAGAGACCCAGTACTTC.

This clone was seen only a few times. The CDR3 loop is CASSERTGPNSPLHF. The DNA for the CDR3 is TGTGCCAGCAGCGAGAGGACAGGTCCAAATTCACCCCTCCACTTT. The chain couples TRBV5-4 to TRBJ1-6; 7 nucleotides line up with TRBD1. Germline CDR1 reads SGHNT; CDR2 reads YYREEE (reference sequence). CDR3 length: 15 residues. Trimming at V came to 4 bases and at J to 7 bases, leaving 8 bases not matched to a gene.

This clone was recorded a few times. V is TRBV27 and J is TRBJ1-5; 7 nucleotides line up with TRBD1. The CDR3 is 15 residues long. Germline V gives CDR1 MNHEY, CDR2 SMNVEV (reference sequence). The V and J ends lost 3 bases and 6 bases, in that order; junction bases with no gene match: 8. The CDR3 sequence is CASSFLGQAGQPQHF. The CDR3 DNA reads as TGTGCCAGCAGTTTCCTCGGACAGGCTGGTCAGCCCCAGCATTTT.

The genes are TRBV15 and TRBJ2-1; TRBD2 matches at 11 bases. The CDR3 length is 16 residues. V lost 4 bases to trimming and J lost 4 bases; unmatched junction nucleotides: 6. Germline V gene lookup returns CDR1 LNHNV and CDR2 YYDKDF (reference sequence). The CDR3 here is CATSKAASGGYNEQFF. The CDR3 DNA is TGTGCCACCAGCAAGGCCGCTAGCGGGGGGTACAATGAGCAGTTCTTC.

The chain carries TRBV15 and TRBJ1-4, with 8 bases that match TRBD1. This CDR3 spans 14 amino acids. Germline trimming cut 0 bases from V and 7 bases from J; bases unmatched to any gene: 1. In germline, CDR1 is LNHNV, CDR2 YYDKDF (reference sequence). The CDR3 protein is CATSRDTGGEKLFF. Here the CDR3 DNA reads TGTGCCACCAGCAGAGATACAGGGGGTGAAAAACTGTTTTTT.

This clone was seen only a few times. The gene calls are TRBV6-6 and TRBJ1-4; no firm D call. The CDR3 extends over 15 amino acids. Germline-derived CDR1 and CDR2 are MNHNY and SVGAGI (reference sequence). Trimming stripped 2 bases from V and 4 bases from J, with 11 bases between. As DNA, the CDR3 is TGTGCCAGCAGTTACCGAGCGGCCAATAATGAAAAACTGTTTTTT. It encodes CASSYRAANNEKLFF.

This clone was counted a few times. The chain joins TRBV28 to TRBJ1-5, with TRBD1 matching over 10 bases. Germline V gene data show CDR1 as MDHEN and CDR2 as SYDVKM. J was trimmed by 6 bases and V by 4 bases; bases with no gene match: 6. The CDR3 length is 15 residues. CDR3 bases: TGTGCCAGCAGTTCCTCGGACAGGGGGGTTCAGCCCCAGCATTTT. Translation: CASSSSDRGVQPQHF.

This clone has only a few counts. The V and J genes are TRBV11-2 and TRBJ2-7; possible D gene TRBD1, 8 bases. The CDR3 has 15 residues. Trimming removed 3 bases at V and 0 bases at J, with 12 bases between. Germline V CDR1 and CDR2: SGHAT, FQNNGV. For the CDR3, the DNA is TGTGCCAGCAGCTTCTACAGGGGGGGCTCCTACGAGCAGTACTTC. The encoded protein is CASSFYRGGSYEQYF. Using reference TRBV11-2 and TRBJ2-7 for the parts outside the CDR3, the full variable domain is EAGVAQSPRYKIIEKRQSVAFWCNPISGHATLYWYQQILGQGPKLLIQFQNNGVVDDSQLPKDRFSAERLKGVDSTLKIQPAKLEDSAVYLCASSFYRGGSYEQYFGPGTRLTVT.

This chain connects TRBV4-1 to TRBJ2-2, with a possible D match to TRBD1 (6 bases). Germline assignment: CDR1 MGHRA and CDR2 YSYEKL. The CDR3 is 14 residues long. Trimming removed 4 bases from V and 6 bases from J, with 12 bases in between. The CDR3 sequence: CASSPRGKAGELFF. The CDR3 bases are TGCGCCAGCAGCCCCAGGGGAAAGGCCGGGGAGCTGTTTTTT.